The T cell receptor (beta chain) under discussion was sequenced for a study of T-cell memory formation after mild COVID-19. Trimming took 3 bases from V and 8 from J, leaving 11 bases between them. The CDR3 extends over 14 amino acids. Constant-segment primers and 5'RACE yielded cDNA libraries for TCR alpha and TCR beta, each carrying sample barcodes and UMIs. TCRdb analysed the 5' RACE reads with MiXCR anew, one entry per CDR3 protein. The sample consists of some 250,000 distinct CDR3 sequences, about a sixth of them appearing once. This sequence originates from a man aged 18 to 30 who had mild COVID-19 (a few samples of this study predate the infection). Cell type and time point are not known. The sequencing input was PBMCs or a T cell subset sorted from them (not recorded which). This rearrangement joins TRBV12-3 or TRBV12-4 to TRBJ1-6; no clear D. The CDR3 nucleotides read TGTGCCAGCAGTTTGGAACAGTATTATTCACCCCTCCACTTT. Its translation is CASSLEQYYSPLHF.